This T cell receptor beta chain was observed in a study of blood T cell repertoires in COVID-19. Sequencing used immunoSEQ multiplex PCR; TCRdb keeps in-frame clones, though not all of them. The table lists 410,000 or so clones, roughly 90% of them singletons, with less than 2% in the top ten. V shed 0 bases and J shed 8 bases, with 10 bases lying between them. The CDR3 length is 13 residues. CDR1 and CDR2 from the germline V gene are MNHEY and SVGAGI. The V and J genes are TRBV6-5 and TRBJ1-2, with no clear D. This receptor was obtained from a woman aged 40 to 50 with COVID-19, enrolled during active disease. Sample: peripheral blood. CDR3 coding DNA: TGTGCCAGCAGTTACTCAGACCGAGGGGGCTACACCTTC. The encoded protein is CASSYSDRGGYTF.